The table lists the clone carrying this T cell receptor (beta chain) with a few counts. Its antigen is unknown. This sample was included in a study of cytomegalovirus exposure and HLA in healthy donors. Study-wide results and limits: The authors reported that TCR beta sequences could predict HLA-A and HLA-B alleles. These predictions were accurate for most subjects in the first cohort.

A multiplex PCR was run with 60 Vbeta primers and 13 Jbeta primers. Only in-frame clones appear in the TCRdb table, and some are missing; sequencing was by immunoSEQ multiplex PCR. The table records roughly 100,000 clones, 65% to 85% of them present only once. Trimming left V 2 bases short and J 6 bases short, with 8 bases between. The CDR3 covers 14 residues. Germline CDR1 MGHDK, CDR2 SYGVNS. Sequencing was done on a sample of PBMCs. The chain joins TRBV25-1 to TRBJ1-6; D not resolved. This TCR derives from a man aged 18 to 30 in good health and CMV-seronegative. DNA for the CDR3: TGTGCCAGCAGTGAAGGTAGCCGTAATTCACCCCTCCACTTT. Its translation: CASSEGSRNSPLHF.